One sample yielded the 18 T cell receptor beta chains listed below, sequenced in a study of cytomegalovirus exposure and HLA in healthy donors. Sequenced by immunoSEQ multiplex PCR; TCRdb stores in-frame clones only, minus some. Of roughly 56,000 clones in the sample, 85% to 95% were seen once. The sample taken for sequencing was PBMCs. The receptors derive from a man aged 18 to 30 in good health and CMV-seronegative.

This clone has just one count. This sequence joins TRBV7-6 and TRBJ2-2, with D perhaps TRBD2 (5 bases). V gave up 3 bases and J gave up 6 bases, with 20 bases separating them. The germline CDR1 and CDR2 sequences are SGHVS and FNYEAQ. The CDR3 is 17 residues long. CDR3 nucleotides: TGTGCCAGCAGCTTTACCCGACCGCGGGCGGCGCCCGGGGAGCTGTTTTTT. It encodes CASSFTRPRAAPGELFF.

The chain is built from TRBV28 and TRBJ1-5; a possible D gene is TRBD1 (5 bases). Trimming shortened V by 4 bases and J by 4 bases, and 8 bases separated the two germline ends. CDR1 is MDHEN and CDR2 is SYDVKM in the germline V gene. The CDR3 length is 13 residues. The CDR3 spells CASSWEGNQPQHF. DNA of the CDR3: TGTGCCAGCAGTTGGGAGGGGAATCAGCCCCAGCATTTT.

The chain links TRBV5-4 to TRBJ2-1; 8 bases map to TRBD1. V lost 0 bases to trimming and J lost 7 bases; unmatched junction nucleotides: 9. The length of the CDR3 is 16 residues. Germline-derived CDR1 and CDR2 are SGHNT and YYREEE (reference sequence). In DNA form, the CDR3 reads TGTGCCAGCAGCTTGGTAGGACAGGGTATGAGGAATGAGCAGTTCTTC. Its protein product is CASSLVGQGMRNEQFF. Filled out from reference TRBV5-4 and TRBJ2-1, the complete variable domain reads ETGVTQSPTHLIKTRGQQVTLRCSSQSGHNTVSWYQQALGQGPQFIFQYYREEENGRGNFPPRFSGLQFPNYSSELNVNALELDDSALYLCASSLVGQGMRNEQFFGPGTRLTVL.

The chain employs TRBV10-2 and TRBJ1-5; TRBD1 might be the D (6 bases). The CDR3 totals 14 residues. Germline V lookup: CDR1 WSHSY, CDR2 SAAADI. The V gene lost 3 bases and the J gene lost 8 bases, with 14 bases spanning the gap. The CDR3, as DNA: TGCGCCAGCAGTGATTTCACAGGGTCGGAGCCCCAGCATTTT. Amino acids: CASSDFTGSEPQHF.

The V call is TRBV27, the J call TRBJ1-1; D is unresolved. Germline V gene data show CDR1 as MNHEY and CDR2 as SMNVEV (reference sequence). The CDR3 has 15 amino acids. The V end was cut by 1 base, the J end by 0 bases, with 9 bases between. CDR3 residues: CASSLFAPVNTEAFF. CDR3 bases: TGTGCCAGCAGTTTATTCGCTCCAGTGAACACTGAAGCTTTCTTT.

DNA for the CDR3: TGTGCCAGTAGTATAACAGGGGGCGTGACTCAGCCCCAGCATTTT. It is translated as CASSITGGVTQPQHF. The chain is built from TRBV19 and TRBJ1-5, with TRBD1 matching 9 bases. V shed 2 bases and J 6 bases; nucleotides not matched to a gene: 5. This CDR3 is built from 15 residues. Germline V CDR1 and CDR2: LNHDA, SQIVND (reference sequence).

The CDR3, as DNA: TGTGCCAGCAGTTTGCAGGGCTATGGCTACACCTTC. Protein sequence: CASSLQGYGYTF. This chain joins TRBV28 and TRBJ1-2; possible D gene TRBD1, 5 bases. This CDR3 has 12 amino acids. Trimming removed 3 bases from V and 4 bases from J, with 6 bases in between. CDR1 is MDHEN, CDR2 SYDVKM, per germline.

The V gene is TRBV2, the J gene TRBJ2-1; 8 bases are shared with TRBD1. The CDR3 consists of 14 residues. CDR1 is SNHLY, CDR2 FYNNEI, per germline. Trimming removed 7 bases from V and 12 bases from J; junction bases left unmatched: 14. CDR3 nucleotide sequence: TGTGCCAGCATGGAAGATGTAACCGGGACAGGGCAGTTCTTC. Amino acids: CASMEDVTGTGQFF. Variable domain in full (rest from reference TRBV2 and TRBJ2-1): EPEVTQTPSHQVTQMGQEVILRCVPISNHLYFYWYRQILGQKVEFLVSFYNNEISEKSEIFDDQFSVERPDGSNFTLKIRSTKLEDSAMYFCASMEDVTGTGQFFGPGTRLTVL.

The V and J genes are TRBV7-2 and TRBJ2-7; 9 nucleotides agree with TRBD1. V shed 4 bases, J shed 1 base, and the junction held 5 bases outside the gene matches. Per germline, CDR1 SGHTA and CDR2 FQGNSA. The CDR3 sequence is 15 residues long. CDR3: CASSWGQGPSYEQYF. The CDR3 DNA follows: TGTGCCAGCAGCTGGGGACAGGGACCTTCCTACGAGCAGTACTTC.

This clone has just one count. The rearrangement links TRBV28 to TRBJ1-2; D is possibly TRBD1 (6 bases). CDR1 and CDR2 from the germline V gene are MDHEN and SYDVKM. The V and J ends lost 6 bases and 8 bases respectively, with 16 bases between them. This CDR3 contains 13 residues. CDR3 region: CASRLQGDGGYTF. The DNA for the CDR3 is TGTGCCAGCAGGTTACAGGGCGACGGGGGCTACACCTTC.

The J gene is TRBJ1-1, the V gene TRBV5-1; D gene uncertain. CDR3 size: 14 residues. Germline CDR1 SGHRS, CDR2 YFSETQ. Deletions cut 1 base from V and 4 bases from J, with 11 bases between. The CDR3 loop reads CASSLKREGTEAFF. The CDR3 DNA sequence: TGCGCCAGCAGCTTGAAGAGGGAGGGCACTGAAGCTTTCTTT.

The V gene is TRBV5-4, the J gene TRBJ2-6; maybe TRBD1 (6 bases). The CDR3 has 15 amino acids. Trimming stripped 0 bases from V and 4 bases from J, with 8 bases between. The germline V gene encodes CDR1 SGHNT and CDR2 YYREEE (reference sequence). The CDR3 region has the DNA TGTGCCAGCAGCTTGGGGGGGCAGGGGGCCAACGTCCTGACTTTC. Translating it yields CASSLGGQGANVLTF.

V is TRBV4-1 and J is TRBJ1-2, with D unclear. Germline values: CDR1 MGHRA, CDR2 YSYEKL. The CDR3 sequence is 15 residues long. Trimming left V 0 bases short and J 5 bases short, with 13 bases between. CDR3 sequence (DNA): TGCGCCAGCAGCCAAGAATCCCGGGGTCGGTATGGCTACACCTTC. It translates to CASSQESRGRYGYTF.

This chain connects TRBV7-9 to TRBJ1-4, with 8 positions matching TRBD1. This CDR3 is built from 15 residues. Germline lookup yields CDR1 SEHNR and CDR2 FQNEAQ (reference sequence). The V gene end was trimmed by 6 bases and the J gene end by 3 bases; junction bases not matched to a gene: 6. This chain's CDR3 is CASSSRQGSNEKLFF. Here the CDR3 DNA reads TGTGCCAGCAGTTCCCGACAGGGGTCTAATGAAAAACTGTTTTTT.

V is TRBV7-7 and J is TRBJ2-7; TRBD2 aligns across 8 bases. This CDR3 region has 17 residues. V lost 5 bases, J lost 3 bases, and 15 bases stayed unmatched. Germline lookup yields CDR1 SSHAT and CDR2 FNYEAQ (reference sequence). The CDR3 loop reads CASSPLAGKVGDYEQYF. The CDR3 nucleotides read TGTGCCAGCAGCCCTCTAGCGGGTAAAGTTGGCGACTACGAGCAGTACTTC.

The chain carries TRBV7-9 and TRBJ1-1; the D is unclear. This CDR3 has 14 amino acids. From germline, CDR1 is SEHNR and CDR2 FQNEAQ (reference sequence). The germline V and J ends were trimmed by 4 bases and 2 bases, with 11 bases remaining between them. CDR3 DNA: TGTGCCAGCAGCTCCGACACCGCAAACACTGAAGCTTTCTTT. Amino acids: CASSSDTANTEAFF.

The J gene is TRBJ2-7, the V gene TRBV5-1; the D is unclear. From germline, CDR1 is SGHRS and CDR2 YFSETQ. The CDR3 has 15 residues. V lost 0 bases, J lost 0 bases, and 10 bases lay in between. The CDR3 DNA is TGCGCCAGCAGCTTGGCTCAAGAGAGCTCCTACGAGCAGTACTTC. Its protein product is CASSLAQESSYEQYF.

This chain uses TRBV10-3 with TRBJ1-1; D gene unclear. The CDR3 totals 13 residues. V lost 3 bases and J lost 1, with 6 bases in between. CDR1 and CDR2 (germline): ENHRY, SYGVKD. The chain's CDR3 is CAISEAENTEAFF. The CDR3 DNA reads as TGTGCCATCAGTGAAGCGGAGAACACTGAAGCTTTCTTT.